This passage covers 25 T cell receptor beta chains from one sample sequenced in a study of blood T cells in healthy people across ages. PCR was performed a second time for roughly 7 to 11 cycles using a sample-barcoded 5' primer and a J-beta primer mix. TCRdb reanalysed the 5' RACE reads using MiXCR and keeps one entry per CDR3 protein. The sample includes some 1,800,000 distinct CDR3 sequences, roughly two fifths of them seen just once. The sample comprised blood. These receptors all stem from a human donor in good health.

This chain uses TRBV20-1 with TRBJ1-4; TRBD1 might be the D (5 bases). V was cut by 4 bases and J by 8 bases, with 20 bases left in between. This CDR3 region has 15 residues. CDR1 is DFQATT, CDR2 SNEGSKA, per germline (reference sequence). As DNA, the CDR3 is TGCAGTGCTATCTGGCCCCAGGGAGTAAAGGAAAAACTGTTTTTT. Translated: CSAIWPQGVKEKLFF.

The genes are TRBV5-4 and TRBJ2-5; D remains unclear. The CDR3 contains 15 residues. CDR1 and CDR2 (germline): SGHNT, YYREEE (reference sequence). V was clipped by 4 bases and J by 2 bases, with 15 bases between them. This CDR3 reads CASSPGVAGQETQYF. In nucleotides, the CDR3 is TGTGCCAGCAGCCCCGGCGTCGCAGGACAAGAGACCCAGTACTTC.

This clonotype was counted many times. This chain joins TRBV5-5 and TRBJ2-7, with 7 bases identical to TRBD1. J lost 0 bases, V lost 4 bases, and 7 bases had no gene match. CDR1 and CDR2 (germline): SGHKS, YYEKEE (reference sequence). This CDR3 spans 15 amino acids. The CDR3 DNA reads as TGTGCCAGCAGCCCGAGACAGGGAACCTCCTACGAGCAGTACTTC. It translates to CASSPRQGTSYEQYF.

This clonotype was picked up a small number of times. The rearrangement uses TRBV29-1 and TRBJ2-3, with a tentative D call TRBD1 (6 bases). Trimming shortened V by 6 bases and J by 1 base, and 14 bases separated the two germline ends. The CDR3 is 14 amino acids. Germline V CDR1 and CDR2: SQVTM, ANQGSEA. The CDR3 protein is CSVDGSGGTDTQYF. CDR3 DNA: TGCAGCGTGGATGGTTCAGGGGGCACAGATACGCAGTATTTT.

The CDR3 coding sequence is TGTGCCATCAGTGATTCACGGACAGGCACCTACGAGCAGTACTTC. This gives the protein CAISDSRTGTYEQYF. The chain uses TRBV10-3 and TRBJ2-7; TRBD1 aligns across 7 bases. The junction had 7 bases not matched to a gene; V was cut back by 3 bases and J by 2 bases. The CDR3 has 15 amino acids. CDR1 and CDR2 from the germline V gene are ENHRY and SYGVKD.

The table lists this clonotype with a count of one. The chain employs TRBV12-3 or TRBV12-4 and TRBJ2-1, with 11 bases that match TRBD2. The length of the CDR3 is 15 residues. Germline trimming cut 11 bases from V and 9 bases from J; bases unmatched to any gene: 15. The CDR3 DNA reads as TGTGCCGGCACTATAATAGCGGGGGGGCGAGGTGAGCAGTTCTTC. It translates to CAGTIIAGGRGEQFF.

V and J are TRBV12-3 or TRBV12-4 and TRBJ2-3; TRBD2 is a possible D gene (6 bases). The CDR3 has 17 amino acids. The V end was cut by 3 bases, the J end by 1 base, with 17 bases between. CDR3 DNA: TGTGCCAGCAGTTTGGCCCATGAGCGGGTGTGCACAGATACGCAGTATTTT. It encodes CASSLAHERVCTDTQYF.

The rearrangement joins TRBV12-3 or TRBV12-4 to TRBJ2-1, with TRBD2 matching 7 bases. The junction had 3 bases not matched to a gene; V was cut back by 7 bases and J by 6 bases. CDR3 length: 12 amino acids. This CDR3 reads CASNIAGNEQFF. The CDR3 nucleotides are TGTGCCAGCAATATAGCGGGCAATGAGCAGTTCTTC.

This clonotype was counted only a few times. CDR3 amino acids: CASSSWDRLSGYTF. The DNA for the CDR3 is TGTGCCAGCTCAAGCTGGGACCGCTTGAGTGGCTACACCTTC. The chain has TRBV18 and TRBJ1-2, with TRBD1 as a possible D gene (5 bases). V dropped 5 bases and J dropped 7 bases, with 17 bases sitting between them. This CDR3 region has 14 residues. Germline CDR1 KGHSH, CDR2 LQKENI.

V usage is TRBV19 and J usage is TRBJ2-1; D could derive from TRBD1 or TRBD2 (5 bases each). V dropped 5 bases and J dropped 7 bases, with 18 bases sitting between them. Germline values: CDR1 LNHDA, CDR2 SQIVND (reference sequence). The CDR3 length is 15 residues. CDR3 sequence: CASSVTGGSGNEQFF. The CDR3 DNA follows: TGTGCCAGTAGTGTAACAGGCGGTTCGGGGAATGAGCAGTTCTTC. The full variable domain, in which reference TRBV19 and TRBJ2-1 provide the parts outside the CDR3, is DGGITQSPKYLFRKEGQNVTLSCEQNLNHDAMYWYRQDPGQGLRLIYYSQIVNDFQKGDIAEGYSVSREKKESFPLTVTSAQKNPTAFYLCASSVTGGSGNEQFFGPGTRLTVL.

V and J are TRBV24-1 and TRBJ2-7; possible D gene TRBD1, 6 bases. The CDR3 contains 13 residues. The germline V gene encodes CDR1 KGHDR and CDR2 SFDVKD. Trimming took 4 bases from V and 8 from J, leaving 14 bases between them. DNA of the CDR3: TGTGCCACCAGTGACCTCCTGACAGGCCAGCAGTACTTC. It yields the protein CATSDLLTGQQYF.

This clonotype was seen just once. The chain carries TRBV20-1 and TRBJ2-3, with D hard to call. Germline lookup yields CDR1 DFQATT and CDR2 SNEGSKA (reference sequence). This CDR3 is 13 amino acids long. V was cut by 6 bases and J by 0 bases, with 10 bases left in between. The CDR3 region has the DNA TGCAGTGCAGTGGAAACTAGCACAGATACGCAGTATTTT. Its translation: CSAVETSTDTQYF.

Written as DNA, the CDR3 is TGTGCCAGCAACAAGGGGACTAGCGGGGGGCTATACAATGAGCAGTTCTTC. Encoded protein: CASNKGTSGGLYNEQFF. V is TRBV7-9 and J is TRBJ2-1; 15 bases map to TRBD2. Per germline, CDR1 SEHNR and CDR2 FQNEAQ (reference sequence). This CDR3 spans 17 amino acids. After removal of 7 bases from V and 4 bases from J, the junction contained 8 bases not matched to a gene.

The CDR3, as DNA: TGTGCCAGCAGCCTTAATACACAGGGGGCCTTGTTTAATGAGCAGTTCTTC. Its translation: CASSLNTQGALFNEQFF. This chain connects TRBV7-3 to TRBJ2-1; 9 bases fit TRBD1. Germline trimming cut 5 bases from V and 7 bases from J; bases unmatched to any gene: 15. The CDR3 runs 17 residues. Per the germline V gene, CDR1 is SGHTA and CDR2 is FQGTGA. The full variable domain, rest sourced from reference TRBV7-3 and TRBJ2-1, is GAGVSQTPSNKVTEKGKYVELRCDPISGHTALYWYRQSLGQGPEFLIYFQGTGAADDSGLPNDRFFAVRPEGSVSTLKIQRTERGDSAVYLCASSLNTQGALFNEQFFGPGTRLTVL.

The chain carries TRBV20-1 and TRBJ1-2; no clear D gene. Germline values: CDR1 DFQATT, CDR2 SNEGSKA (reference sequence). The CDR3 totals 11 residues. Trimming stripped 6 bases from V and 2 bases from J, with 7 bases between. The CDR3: CSADSNYGYTF. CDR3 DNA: TGCAGTGCCGATTCCAACTATGGCTACACCTTC.

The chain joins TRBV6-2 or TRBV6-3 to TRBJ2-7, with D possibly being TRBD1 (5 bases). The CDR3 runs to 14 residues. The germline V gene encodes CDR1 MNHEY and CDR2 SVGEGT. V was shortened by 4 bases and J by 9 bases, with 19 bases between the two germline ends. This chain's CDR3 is CASSLNRSPTRQYF. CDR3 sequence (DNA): TGTGCCAGCAGTTTGAACAGGAGCCCTACGAGGCAGTACTTC.

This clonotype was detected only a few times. The CDR3 is CASPPGVGTYNEQFF. CDR3 DNA sequence: TGTGCCAGCCCCCCAGGGGTGGGGACCTACAATGAGCAGTTCTTC. The chain links TRBV6-1 to TRBJ2-1; D perhaps matches TRBD1 (6 bases). Germline V CDR1 and CDR2: MNHNS, SASEGT. The CDR3 is 15 amino acids. Between the trimmed V and J ends, which lost 8 bases and 2 bases, there was a span of 16 bases.

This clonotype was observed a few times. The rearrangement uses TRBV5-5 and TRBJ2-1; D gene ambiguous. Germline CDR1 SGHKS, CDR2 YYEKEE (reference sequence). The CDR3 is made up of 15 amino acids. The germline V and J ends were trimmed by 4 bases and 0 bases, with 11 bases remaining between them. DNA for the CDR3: TGTGCCAGCAGCACTGACGATAGCTCCTACAATGAGCAGTTCTTC. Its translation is CASSTDDSSYNEQFF. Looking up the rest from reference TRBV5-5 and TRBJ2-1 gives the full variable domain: DAGVTQSPTHLIKTRGQQVTLRCSPISGHKSVSWYQQVLGQGPQFIFQYYEKEERGRGNFPDRFSARQFPNYSSELNVNALLLGDSALYLCASSTDDSSYNEQFFGPGTRLTVL.

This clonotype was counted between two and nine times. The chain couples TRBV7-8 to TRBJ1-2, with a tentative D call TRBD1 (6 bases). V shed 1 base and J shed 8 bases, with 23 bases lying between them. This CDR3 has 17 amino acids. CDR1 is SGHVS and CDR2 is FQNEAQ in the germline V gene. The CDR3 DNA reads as TGTGCCAGCAGCTTAGAGAACAGGGTTAGGGGGACGTCGGGCTACACCTTC. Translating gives CASSLENRVRGTSGYTF.

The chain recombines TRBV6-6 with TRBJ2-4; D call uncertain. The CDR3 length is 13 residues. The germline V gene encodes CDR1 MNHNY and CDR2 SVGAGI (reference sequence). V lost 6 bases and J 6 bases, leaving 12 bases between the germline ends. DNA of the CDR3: TGTGCCAGCAGCTTCACCTCCTCAAACATTCAGTACTTC. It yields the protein CASSFTSSNIQYF.

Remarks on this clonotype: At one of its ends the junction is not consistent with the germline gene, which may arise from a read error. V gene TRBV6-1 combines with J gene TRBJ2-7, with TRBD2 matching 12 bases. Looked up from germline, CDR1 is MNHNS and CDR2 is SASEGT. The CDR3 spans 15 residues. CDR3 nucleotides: TGTGCCGGCAGTTCGACTAGCGGGGGACCGGGCGAGCAGTACTTC. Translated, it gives CAGSSTSGGPGEQYF.

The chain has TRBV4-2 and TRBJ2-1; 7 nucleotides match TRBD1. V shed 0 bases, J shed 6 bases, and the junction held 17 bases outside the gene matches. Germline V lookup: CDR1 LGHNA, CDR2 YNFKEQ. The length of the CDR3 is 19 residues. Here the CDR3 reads CASSQDWGSDVTGLNEQFF. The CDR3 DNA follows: TGTGCCAGCAGCCAAGATTGGGGGTCCGATGTGACAGGGCTCAATGAGCAGTTCTTC.

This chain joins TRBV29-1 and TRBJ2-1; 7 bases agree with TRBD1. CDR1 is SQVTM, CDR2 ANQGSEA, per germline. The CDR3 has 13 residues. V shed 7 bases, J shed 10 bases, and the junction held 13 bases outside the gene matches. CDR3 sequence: CSASPTGSREQFF. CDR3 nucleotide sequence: TGCAGCGCCTCCCCGACAGGGAGTCGCGAGCAGTTCTTC.

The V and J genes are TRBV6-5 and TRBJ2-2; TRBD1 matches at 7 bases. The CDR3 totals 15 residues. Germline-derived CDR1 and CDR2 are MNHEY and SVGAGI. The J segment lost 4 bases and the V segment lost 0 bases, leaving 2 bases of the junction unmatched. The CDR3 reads CASSYSPGGTGELFF. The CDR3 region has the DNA TGTGCCAGCAGTTACTCTCCAGGGGGCACCGGGGAGCTGTTTTTT.

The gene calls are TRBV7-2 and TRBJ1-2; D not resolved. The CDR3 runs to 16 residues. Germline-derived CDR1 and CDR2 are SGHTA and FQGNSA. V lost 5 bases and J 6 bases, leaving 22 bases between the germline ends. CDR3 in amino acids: CASSLLRVQGSHGYTF. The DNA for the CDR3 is TGTGCCAGCAGCCTACTCCGGGTACAAGGGAGCCATGGCTACACCTTC.